Below are 24 T cell receptor beta chains sequenced from a single sample in a study of regulatory T cells in long-lasting Graves disease. Regarding time point: persistent/refractory GD, antithyroid drugs over 5 years with positive TRAb. The TCR library was prepared using RNA isolated from PBMCs. Combining iRepertoire HTBI primers with Arm-PCR of CDR3 regions, the authors built TCR beta libraries. TCRdb used MiXCR to reprocess the multiplex PCR reads, holding one entry per CDR3 protein. The sample records roughly 360,000 distinct CDR3 sequences, less than 30% being singletons. Material: peripheral blood mononuclear cells (PBMCs), obtained when the disease was refractory, from a patient treated with antithyroid drugs. These receptors were obtained from a woman between 35 and 50 years old with Graves disease.

This clonotype was found many times. The genes are TRBV12-3 or TRBV12-4 and TRBJ2-6, with D perhaps matching TRBD1 or TRBD2 (5 bases each). Trimming stripped 5 bases from V and 1 base from J, with 18 bases between. This CDR3 region has 18 residues. The CDR3 region is CASSKSGTGQSGANVLTF. DNA for the CDR3: TGTGCCAGCAGTAAGAGTGGGACGGGGCAATCTGGGGCCAACGTCCTGACTTTC.

This chain uses TRBV4-1 with TRBJ2-2, with 9 bases matching TRBD1. The CDR3 loop spans 12 amino acids. The J segment lost 7 bases and the V segment lost 6 bases, leaving 0 bases of the junction unmatched. The germline CDR1 and CDR2 sequences are MGHRA and YSYEKL. CDR3 DNA sequence: TGCGCCAGCAGGGGACAGGGCGGGGAGCTGTTTTTT. It encodes CASRGQGGELFF.

The rearrangement joins TRBV10-1 to TRBJ2-7; 12 nucleotides line up with TRBD2. The CDR3 is made up of 16 amino acids. CDR1 WNHNN and CDR2 SYGVQD come from the germline V gene (reference sequence). V trimming: 0 bases; J trimming: 7 bases; junction bases outside the gene matches: 7. CDR3 loop: CASSESSSGRAGEQYF. For the CDR3, the DNA is TGCGCCAGCAGTGAGTCGTCTAGCGGGAGGGCCGGAGAGCAGTACTTC.

This clonotype showed up many times. J is TRBJ1-2 and V is TRBV28; D not certain. Germline V gene lookup returns CDR1 MDHEN and CDR2 SYDVKM. The V end lost 8 bases, the J end lost 1 base, and 8 bases lay between the germline ends. The length of the CDR3 is 12 residues. CDR3 amino acids: CASRISNYGYTF. The CDR3 DNA reads as TGTGCCAGCCGCATAAGTAACTATGGCTACACCTTC.

This clonotype has only a few counts. At one of its ends the junction is not consistent with the germline gene, which may arise from a read error. The V and J genes are TRBV28 and TRBJ2-1; maybe TRBD1 (7 bases). CDR3 length: 18 residues. Germline V CDR1 and CDR2: MDHEN, SYDVKM. The CDR3 is CASGLYPPRGDSYNEQFF. Here the CDR3 DNA reads TGTGCCAGCGGTTTATATCCCCCCAGGGGGGACTCCTACAATGAGCAGTTCTTC.

The chain uses TRBV11-2 and TRBJ2-7, with no clear D. The V gene lost 1 base and the J gene lost 0 bases, with 16 bases spanning the gap. This CDR3 contains 17 residues. Germline V gene data show CDR1 as SGHAT and CDR2 as FQNNGV. The CDR3 coding sequence is TGTGCCAGCAGCTTAGGTTTCTCAGGAAAACTCTCCTACGAGCAGTACTTC. As protein: CASSLGFSGKLSYEQYF. Full variable domain (outside the CDR3, taken from reference TRBV11-2 and TRBJ2-7): EAGVAQSPRYKIIEKRQSVAFWCNPISGHATLYWYQQILGQGPKLLIQFQNNGVVDDSQLPKDRFSAERLKGVDSTLKIQPAKLEDSAVYLCASSLGFSGKLSYEQYFGPGTRLTVT.

With respect to this clonotype: Relative to the germline gene, one junction end is altered; a read error may explain this. The genes are TRBV6-1 and TRBJ2-7, with TRBD2 matching over 7 bases. This CDR3 is 14 amino acids long. Germline V gene lookup returns CDR1 MNHNS and CDR2 SASEGT. The DNA of the CDR3 is TGTGCCAGCAATGAATTGGAGCGGGGCCACGAGCAGTACTTC. Its protein is CASNELERGHEQYF.

Note on this clonotype: The junction shows a germline mismatch at one end, possibly a read error. The J gene is TRBJ2-2, the V gene TRBV20-1; TRBD2 might be the D (6 bases). The CDR3 covers 12 residues. Per the germline V gene, CDR1 is DFQATT and CDR2 is SNEGSKA (reference sequence). The CDR3 loop reads CSARGRTGELLF. In DNA, the CDR3 is TGCAGTGCGCGGGGACGAACCGGGGAGCTGCTTTTT.

In this sample, this clonotype turned up many times. CDR3 amino acids: CASSPPGTGDNEKLFF. The CDR3 DNA sequence: TGTGCCAGCAGCCCGCCCGGGACAGGGGATAATGAAAAACTGTTTTTT. This chain joins TRBV7-9 and TRBJ1-4, with 10 bases aligning to TRBD1. Losses at the gene ends were 5 bases for V and 4 bases for J; bases not matched to a gene: 7. CDR1 is SEHNR, CDR2 FQNEAQ, per germline (reference sequence). The CDR3 sequence is 16 residues long.

Worth noting for this clonotype: Just one base apart from a much larger clone, this may be a read error. The J gene is TRBJ2-5, the V gene TRBV6-1; 13 positions agree with TRBD2. Unmatched junction bases numbered 17, after V lost 11 bases and J lost 5 bases. Germline lookup yields CDR1 MNHNS and CDR2 SASEGT. The CDR3 is 17 amino acids. The CDR3 nucleotides read TGTGCCGGCGGTCGGCCGGGACTAGCGGGATTGCCGGAGACCCAGTACTTC. Protein sequence: CAGGRPGLAGLPETQYF.

A few counts support this clonotype. This chain uses TRBV19 with TRBJ1-1; D gene unclear. This CDR3 comprises 13 residues. The germline V gene has CDR1 LNHDA and CDR2 SQIVND (reference sequence). V lost 2 bases and J 2 bases, leaving 6 bases between the germline ends. CDR3 in amino acids: CASSIIENTEAFF. The CDR3 bases are TGTGCCAGTAGTATAATAGAAAACACTGAAGCTTTCTTT.

CDR3 protein: CASGTGGSYEQYF. CDR3 coding DNA: TGTGCCAGCGGAACTGGCGGGAGCTACGAGCAGTACTTC. The V call is TRBV12-3 or TRBV12-4, the J call TRBJ2-7; 7 nucleotides agree with TRBD2. There are 13 residues in the CDR3. V trimming: 8 bases; J trimming: 3 bases; junction bases outside the gene matches: 7.

This clonotype showed up many times. The chain has TRBV6-1 and TRBJ1-2; TRBD1 might be the D (6 bases). The V gene lost 5 bases and the J gene lost 2 bases, with 9 bases spanning the gap. From germline, CDR1 is MNHNS and CDR2 SASEGT. This CDR3 contains 13 residues. CDR3 coding DNA: TGTGCCAGCAGTAAGACAGGAAACTATGGCTACACCTTC. Encoded protein: CASSKTGNYGYTF.

A word on this clonotype: This could be a read error, since a much larger clone is one nucleotide away. The genes are TRBV28 and TRBJ2-6; 8 bases map to TRBD2. The CDR3 contains 21 residues. Germline V gene data show CDR1 as MDHEN and CDR2 as SYDVKM. The CDR3 sequence: CASSRAKGYVGRGSGTNVLTF. CDR3 DNA sequence: TGTGCCAGCAGTCGAGCAAAGGGGTACGTCGGGAGGGGCTCTGGGACCAACGTCCTGACTTTC.

This clonotype came up many times. The chain recombines TRBV15 with TRBJ1-1; no definite D call. Germline CDR1 is LNHNV and CDR2 is YYDKDF (reference sequence). The CDR3 has 13 residues. Trimming left V 2 bases short and J 3 bases short, with 7 bases between. The DNA of the CDR3 is TGTGCCACCAGCAGACAGCTGGACACTGAAGCTTTCTTT. Amino acids: CATSRQLDTEAFF.

There are a few counts of this clonotype. The rearrangement uses TRBV7-6 and TRBJ2-7, with a weak D call TRBD2 (6 bases). Trimming removed 7 bases from V and 6 bases from J, with 19 bases in between. The germline V gene encodes CDR1 SGHVS and CDR2 FNYEAQ. The CDR3 extends over 14 amino acids. CDR3 bases: TGTGCCAGCACCCCAGGTTGGGGGGATCGCGAGCAGTACTTC. It encodes CASTPGWGDREQYF. The full variable domain, rest sourced from reference TRBV7-6 and TRBJ2-7, is GAGVSQSPRYKVTKRGQDVALRCDPISGHVSLYWYRQALGQGPEFLTYFNYEAQQDKSGLPNDRFSAERPEGSISTLTIQRTEQRDSAMYRCASTPGWGDREQYFGPGTRLTVT.

This clonotype was seen ten or more times. The rearrangement links TRBV20-1 to TRBJ2-1, with D perhaps TRBD1 or TRBD2 (5 bases each). V gave up 0 bases and J gave up 4 bases, with 19 bases separating them. Germline V gene lookup returns CDR1 DFQATT and CDR2 SNEGSKA (reference sequence). The CDR3 contains 17 residues. The DNA of the CDR3 is TGCAGTGCTAGAGAGGCAATCCGGGTCGGGGCTTACAATGAGCAGTTCTTC. Translated: CSAREAIRVGAYNEQFF.

In its sample, this clonotype was seen many times. The V gene is TRBV14, the J gene TRBJ2-5, with 7 bases identical to TRBD1. V shed 4 bases and J 7 bases; nucleotides not matched to a gene: 9. Looked up from germline, CDR1 is SGHDN and CDR2 is FVKESK. The CDR3 sequence is 14 residues long. In DNA, the CDR3 is TGTGCCAGCAGCCCGTTGACAGGGAACGTGACCCAGTACTTC. Protein product: CASSPLTGNVTQYF.

The sample holds many counts of this clonotype. The chain joins TRBV28 to TRBJ1-1; D unresolved. Germline V gives CDR1 MDHEN, CDR2 SYDVKM. V was trimmed by 6 bases and J by 8 bases, leaving 13 bases between them. The CDR3 totals 12 residues. In nucleotides, the CDR3 is TGTGCCAGCAGAAAATATCAGACAGAAGCTTTCTTT. It yields the protein CASRKYQTEAFF.

This clonotype was picked up a small number of times. The gene calls are TRBV27 and TRBJ2-7; 14 positions match TRBD2. The CDR3 covers 20 residues. CDR1 and CDR2 (germline): MNHEY, SMNVEV (reference sequence). Trimming cost V 6 bases and J 3 bases; bases outside gene matches: 19. DNA for the CDR3: TGTGCCAGCAGAAGAAGTTCAGGGACTAGCGGGAGATCGGGGGTCTACGAGCAGTACTTC. Protein product: CASRRSSGTSGRSGVYEQYF.

This clonotype was found a few times. CDR3 region: CASSTRDSRDFNTGELFF. In nucleotides, the CDR3 is TGTGCCAGCAGCACTAGGGACAGCCGGGACTTTAACACCGGGGAGCTGTTTTTT. This chain connects TRBV7-9 to TRBJ2-2; D perhaps matches TRBD1 (7 bases). Germline-derived CDR1 and CDR2 are SEHNR and FQNEAQ (reference sequence). V was trimmed by 5 bases and J by 2 bases, leaving 21 bases between them. This CDR3 spans 18 amino acids. The whole variable domain, filled in from reference TRBV7-9 and TRBJ2-2, reads DTGVSQNPRHKITKRGQNVTFRCDPISEHNRLYWYRQTLGQGPEFLTYFQNEAQLEKSRLLSDRFSAERPKGSFSTLEIQRTEQGDSAMYLCASSTRDSRDFNTGELFFGEGSRLTVL.

This clonotype was observed at least ten times. The chain recombines TRBV28 with TRBJ1-1, with D unclear. The CDR3 extends over 14 amino acids. Germline CDR1 and CDR2: MDHEN and SYDVKM. The V gene lost 9 bases and the J gene lost 0 bases, with 14 bases spanning the gap. The CDR3 here is CASHQAGMNTEAFF. The CDR3 DNA reads as TGTGCCAGTCACCAGGCAGGAATGAACACTGAAGCTTTCTTT. Full variable domain (remainder filled in from reference TRBV28 and TRBJ1-1): DVKVTQSSRYLVKRTGEKVFLECVQDMDHENMFWYRQDPGLGLRLIYFSYDVKMKEKGDIPEGYSVSREKKERFSLILESASTNQTSMYLCASHQAGMNTEAFFGQGTRLTVV.

This clonotype was recorded a few times. The chain carries TRBV6-5 and TRBJ1-1; D gene uncertain. The V and J ends lost 3 bases and 3 bases respectively, with 14 bases between them. This CDR3 has 15 amino acids. Per germline, CDR1 MNHEY and CDR2 SVGAGI. The CDR3: CASSYGQNVYTEAFF. Written as DNA, the CDR3 is TGTGCCAGCAGTTATGGGCAGAATGTTTACACTGAAGCTTTCTTT.

This clonotype was counted at least ten times. The rearrangement uses TRBV7-9 and TRBJ2-1; 8 nucleotides match TRBD2. The CDR3 has 22 amino acids. Germline values: CDR1 SEHNR, CDR2 FQNEAQ (reference sequence). Losses at the gene ends were 7 bases for V and 8 bases for J; bases not matched to a gene: 34. In nucleotides, the CDR3 is TGTGCCAGCACCCCGGGAAGAGCGAAATATCATAGCGGGAAGAACCCCATCCATGAGCAGTTCTTC. Residues: CASTPGRAKYHSGKNPIHEQFF.